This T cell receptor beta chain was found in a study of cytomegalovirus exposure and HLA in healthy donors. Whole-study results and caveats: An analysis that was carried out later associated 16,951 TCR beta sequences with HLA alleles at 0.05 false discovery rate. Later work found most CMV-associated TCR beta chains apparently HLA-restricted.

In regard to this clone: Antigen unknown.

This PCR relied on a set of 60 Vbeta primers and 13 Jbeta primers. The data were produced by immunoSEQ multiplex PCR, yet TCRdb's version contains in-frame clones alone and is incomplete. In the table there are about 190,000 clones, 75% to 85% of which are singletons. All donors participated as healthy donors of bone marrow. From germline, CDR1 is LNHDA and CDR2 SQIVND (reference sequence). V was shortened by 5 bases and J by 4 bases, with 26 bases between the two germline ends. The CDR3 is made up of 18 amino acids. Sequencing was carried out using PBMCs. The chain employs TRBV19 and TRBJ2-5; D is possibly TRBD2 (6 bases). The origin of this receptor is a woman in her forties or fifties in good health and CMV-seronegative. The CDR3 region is CASSPPLAGGGWGETQYF. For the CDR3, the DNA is TGTGCCAGTAGTCCACCCTTGGCCGGGGGAGGATGGGGAGAGACCCAGTACTTC.